Each of the 4 T cell receptor beta chains below was sequenced from the same sample in a study of T cell responses to AZD1222 COVID-19 vaccine. Data came from immunoSEQ multiplex PCR; TCRdb stores just in-frame clones and leaves some out. The sample has fewer than 100,000 clones, 70% to 90% seen once; the top ten hold around 13%. The specimen was peripheral blood, collected on day 0 of AZD1222 vaccination. The receptors originated from an adult in good health.

The rearrangement joins TRBV7-9 to TRBJ1-2; D remains ambiguous. V was trimmed by 5 bases and J by 0 bases, leaving 10 bases between them. The CDR3 consists of 14 residues. Germline CDR1 is SEHNR and CDR2 is FQNEAQ (reference sequence). For the CDR3, the DNA is TGTGCCAGCAGCCGCCTAGGGACTAACTATGGCTACACCTTC. Amino acid sequence: CASSRLGTNYGYTF.

V usage is TRBV4-3 and J usage is TRBJ2-7, with TRBD1 matching 9 bases. Germline V CDR1 and CDR2: LGHNA, YSLEER. V was pared by 2 bases and J by 3 bases, with 11 bases of the junction left unmatched. The CDR3 is 17 amino acids. The CDR3 sequence is CASSQLTGTGTFYEQYF. In nucleotides, the CDR3 is TGCGCCAGCAGCCAATTAACCGGGACAGGGACCTTCTACGAGCAGTACTTC.

There are a few counts of this clone. CDR3 nucleotide sequence: TGTGCCAGCAGCCAAGTCAACAGGGGTGACTCACCCCTCCACTTT. Protein: CASSQVNRGDSPLHF. The chain combines TRBV3-1 (or the pseudogene TRBV3-2) with TRBJ1-6, with 7 bases matching TRBD1. The ends lost 1 base at V and 10 bases at J; junction bases unmatched: 7. Germline V gives CDR1 LGHDT, CDR2 YNNKEL (reference sequence). This CDR3 spans 15 amino acids.

The chain links TRBV7-3 to TRBJ2-7, with unresolved D. Germline CDR1 SGHTA, CDR2 FQGTGA. With 1 base removed from V and 3 bases from J, the gap between germline ends came to 1 base. The CDR3 has 11 amino acids. CDR3 nucleotide sequence: TGTGCCAGCAGCTTAAACTACGAGCAGTACTTC. Amino acid sequence: CASSLNYEQYF.